The text below deals with one TCR beta chain. V lost 3 bases, J lost 7 bases, and 12 bases lay in between. The CDR3 extends over 13 amino acids. CDR1 LNHDA and CDR2 SQIVND come from the germline V gene (reference sequence). The record originates from a study of blood T cell repertoires in COVID-19. TCRdb keeps only in-frame clones here, not all; method: immunoSEQ multiplex PCR. Counted here are 310,000 or so clones, 85% to 90% occurring once; the ten biggest clones make up less than 11%. Sequenced material: PBMCs or T cells enriched from blood (not recorded which). This TCR came from a woman aged 18-29 years who had recovered from COVID-19. The chain joins TRBV19 to TRBJ1-1, with unresolved D. The CDR3 nucleotides read TGTGCCAGTAGTATTCTTTCTGGAGTTGAAGCTTTCTTT. Protein product: CASSILSGVEAFF.